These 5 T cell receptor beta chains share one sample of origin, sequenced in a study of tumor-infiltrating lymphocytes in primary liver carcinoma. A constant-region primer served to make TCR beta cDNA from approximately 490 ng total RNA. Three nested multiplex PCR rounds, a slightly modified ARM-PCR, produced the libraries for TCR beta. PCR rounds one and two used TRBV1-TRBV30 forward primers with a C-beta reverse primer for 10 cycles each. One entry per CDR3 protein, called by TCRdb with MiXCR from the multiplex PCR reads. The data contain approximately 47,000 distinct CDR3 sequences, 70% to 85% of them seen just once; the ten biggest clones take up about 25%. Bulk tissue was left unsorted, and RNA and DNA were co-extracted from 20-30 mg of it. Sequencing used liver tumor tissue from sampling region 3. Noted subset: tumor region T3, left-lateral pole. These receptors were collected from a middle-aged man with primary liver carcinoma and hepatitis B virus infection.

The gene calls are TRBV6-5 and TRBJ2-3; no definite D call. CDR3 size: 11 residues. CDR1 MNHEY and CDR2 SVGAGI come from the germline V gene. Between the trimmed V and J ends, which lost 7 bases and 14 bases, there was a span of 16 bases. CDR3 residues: CASMKPDTLYF. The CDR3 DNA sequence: TGTGCCAGCATGAAGCCAGATACGTTGTATTTT.

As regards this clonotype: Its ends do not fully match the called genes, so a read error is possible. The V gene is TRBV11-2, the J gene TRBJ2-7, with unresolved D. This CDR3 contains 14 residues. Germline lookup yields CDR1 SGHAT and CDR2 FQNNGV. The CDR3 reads CASSLTDSAYELYF. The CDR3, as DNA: TGTGCCAGCAGCTTAACTGACTCTGCCTATGAGCTGTACTTC.

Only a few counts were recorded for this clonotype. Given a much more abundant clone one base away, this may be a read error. CDR3 region: CASSQRGSGPPTDTQYF. For the CDR3, the DNA is TGTGCCAGCAGCCAAAGGGGGAGCGGACCTCCCACAGATACGCAGTATTTT. This chain joins TRBV14 and TRBJ2-3, with D maybe TRBD1 (6 bases). This CDR3 contains 17 residues. Per the germline V gene, CDR1 is SGHDN and CDR2 is FVKESK. V was trimmed by 2 bases and J by 2 bases, leaving 17 bases between them.

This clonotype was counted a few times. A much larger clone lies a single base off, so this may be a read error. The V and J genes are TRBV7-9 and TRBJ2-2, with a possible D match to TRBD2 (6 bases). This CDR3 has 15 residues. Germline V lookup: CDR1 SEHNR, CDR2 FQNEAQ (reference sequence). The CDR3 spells CASSLEGFRTGGLFF. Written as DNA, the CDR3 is TGTGCCAGCAGCTTAGAAGGGTTTCGAACCGGGGGGCTGTTTTTT.

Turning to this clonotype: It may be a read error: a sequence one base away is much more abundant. The CDR3: CAWSRTGAGKQYF. The CDR3 DNA is TGTGCCTGGAGTCGGACAGGGGCTGGGAAGCAGTACTTC. V is TRBV30 and J is TRBJ2-7; TRBD1 agrees at 9 bases. Germline assignment: CDR1 GTSNPN and CDR2 SVGIG (reference sequence). CDR3 length: 13 residues. The V gene end was trimmed by 2 bases and the J gene end by 8 bases; junction bases not matched to a gene: 7. Full variable domain (missing parts from reference TRBV30 and TRBJ2-7): SQTIHQWPATLVQPVGSPLSLECTVEGTSNPNLYWYRQAAGRGLQLLFYSVGIGQISSEVPQNLSASRPQDRQFILSSKKLLLSDSGFYLCAWSRTGAGKQYFGPGTRLTVT.